This entry lists 17 T cell receptor beta chains sequenced from one sample in a study of shared clonotypes between healthy human individuals. Libraries were prepared by immunoSEQ multiplex PCR; TCRdb keeps only in-frame clonotypes and omits some of them. This sample carries fewer than 2.5 million clones, 93% of them seen once, and the ten largest clones take around 0.37%. The sample consisted of naive CD4+ T cells from PBMCs. Sample subset: CD45RA+ positively selected. These receptors all come from a young man in good health. Some clones in this sample may be carry-over from other donors' samples.

The chain is built from TRBV25-1 and TRBJ2-1; 7 bases are a match to TRBD1. In germline, CDR1 is MGHDK, CDR2 SYGVNS. This CDR3 comprises 16 residues. Losses at the gene ends were 5 bases for V and 3 bases for J; bases not matched to a gene: 10. CDR3 DNA sequence: TGTGCCAGCAGTTCCTCGACAGGGCAACACTACAATGAGCAGTTCTTC. Translating it yields CASSSSTGQHYNEQFF.

This sequence joins TRBV28 and TRBJ1-5; maybe TRBD1 (5 bases). Trimming removed 4 bases from V and 0 bases from J, with 13 bases in between. The germline V gene encodes CDR1 MDHEN and CDR2 SYDVKM. The CDR3 consists of 16 residues. This CDR3 is CASSSLDIYSNQPQHF. The CDR3 DNA reads as TGTGCCAGCAGTTCCCTGGACATCTATAGCAATCAGCCCCAGCATTTT.

The rearrangement joins TRBV10-3 to TRBJ1-1; the match to TRBD1 covers 9 bases. There are 15 residues in the CDR3. With V trimmed by 2 bases and J by 0 bases, 1 base remained unmatched. Germline CDR1 reads ENHRY; CDR2 reads SYGVKD. CDR3 nucleotide sequence: TGTGCCATCAGTGAGAGGGACAGGGTGAACACTGAAGCTTTCTTT. As protein: CAISERDRVNTEAFF.

This rearrangement joins TRBV6-1 to TRBJ1-5, with D unclear. There are 17 residues in the CDR3. Germline V CDR1 and CDR2: MNHNS, SASEGT. The germline V and J ends were trimmed by 0 bases and 7 bases, with 19 bases remaining between them. The CDR3 DNA sequence: TGTGCCAGCAGTGAAGCGGCGAGTCAGCATGTTCTCCAGCCCCAGCATTTT. It specifies CASSEAASQHVLQPQHF.

This chain uses TRBV5-6 with TRBJ2-2, with D possibly being TRBD2 (6 bases). The CDR3 sequence is 17 residues long. CDR1 is SGHDT, CDR2 YYEEEE, per germline. The V end lost 3 bases, the J end lost 1 base, and 16 bases lay between the germline ends. In nucleotides, the CDR3 is TGTGCCAGCAGCTGGAGGGTGTCTAGCGTGAACACCGGGGAGCTGTTTTTT. Protein product: CASSWRVSSVNTGELFF.

This sequence joins TRBV27 and TRBJ2-7; 9 bases are a match to TRBD1. V was clipped by 5 bases and J by 2 bases; unmatched bases: 13. The V gene's germline CDR1 is MNHEY and CDR2 SMNVEV (reference sequence). The CDR3 is 17 residues long. The CDR3 region is CASSKNSGTGTPYEQYF. Here the CDR3 DNA reads TGTGCCAGCAGTAAAAATTCCGGGACAGGGACCCCCTACGAGCAGTACTTC.

CDR3 in DNA: TGTGCCAGCAGGTCGACAGGGGGGAGCAAAAACATTCAGTACTTC. It encodes CASRSTGGSKNIQYF. This chain joins TRBV6-5 and TRBJ2-4, with 9 nucleotides matching TRBD1. Germline CDR1 is MNHEY and CDR2 is SVGAGI. This CDR3 contains 15 residues. Trimming at V came to 6 bases and at J to 3 bases, leaving 6 bases not matched to a gene.

The V gene is TRBV4-1, the J gene TRBJ2-7; tentative D call: TRBD2 (6 bases). Germline CDR1 and CDR2: MGHRA and YSYEKL. The CDR3 is made up of 14 amino acids. Trimming removed 4 bases at V and 1 base at J, with 11 bases between. CDR3 residues: CASSRGDGSYEQYF. The CDR3 bases are TGCGCCAGCAGCCGGGGGGACGGTTCCTACGAGCAGTACTTC.

This clone has a single count. This rearrangement joins TRBV7-2 to TRBJ2-3; D not certain. Trimming left V 5 bases short and J 0 bases short, with 9 bases between. CDR1 and CDR2 (germline): SGHTA, FQGNSA. The CDR3 is made up of 14 amino acids. CDR3 region: CASSPESSTDTQYF. Here the CDR3 DNA reads TGTGCCAGCAGCCCGGAGTCTAGCACAGATACGCAGTATTTT.

Remarks on this clone: Within the sample, other DNA sequences also encode this same CDR3. V is TRBV5-5 and J is TRBJ2-7; 7 nucleotides align to TRBD2. CDR3 size: 13 residues. Trimming at V came to 1 base and at J to 4 bases, leaving 2 bases not matched to a gene. Germline CDR1 is SGHKS and CDR2 is YYEKEE (reference sequence). Here the CDR3 reads CASSLSGNYEQYF. The CDR3 nucleotides are TGTGCCAGCAGCTTGAGCGGGAATTACGAGCAGTACTTC.

On this clone itself: The sample has other DNA sequences that encode this CDR3 too. The genes are TRBV28 and TRBJ1-1; no clear D. CDR1 is MDHEN, CDR2 SYDVKM, per germline. The V and J ends lost 4 bases and 6 bases respectively, with 9 bases between them. The CDR3 consists of 12 residues. The CDR3 protein is CASSSQRAEAFF. CDR3 coding DNA: TGTGCCAGCAGTTCCCAAAGGGCTGAAGCTTTCTTT.

V is TRBV28 and J is TRBJ1-1; a weak D match, TRBD1 (5 bases). V lost 3 bases and J 3 bases, leaving 8 bases between the germline ends. Germline lookup yields CDR1 MDHEN and CDR2 SYDVKM. The CDR3 has 13 residues. CDR3 amino acids: CASSFRGYTEAFF. CDR3 in DNA: TGTGCCAGCAGTTTTAGGGGATACACTGAAGCTTTCTTT.

V usage is TRBV19 and J usage is TRBJ1-3; D might be TRBD1 (5 bases). V lost 3 bases and J lost 0, with 9 bases in between. Germline CDR1 is LNHDA and CDR2 is SQIVND (reference sequence). CDR3 size: 15 residues. This chain's CDR3 is CASSMDTSSGNTIYF. The CDR3 DNA is TGTGCCAGTAGTATGGACACAAGCTCTGGAAACACCATATATTTT.

CDR3 sequence: CASSPGTSSTDTQYF. The CDR3 region has the DNA TGTGCCAGCTCACCGGGGACTAGCAGCACAGATACGCAGTATTTT. V and J are TRBV18 and TRBJ2-3, with 9 positions matching TRBD2. Germline CDR1 KGHSH, CDR2 LQKENI. There are 15 residues in the CDR3. Germline trimming cut 3 bases from V and 0 bases from J; bases unmatched to any gene: 1.

The chain links TRBV5-6 to TRBJ2-3; no clear D gene. The CDR3 covers 16 residues. CDR1 SGHDT and CDR2 YYEEEE come from the germline V gene. Trimming cost V 2 bases and J 3 bases, with 16 bases left between them. The CDR3 is CASSLRTELRTDTQYF. DNA of the CDR3: TGTGCCAGCAGCTTAAGGACCGAACTCCGGACAGATACGCAGTATTTT.

V usage is TRBV5-1 and J usage is TRBJ2-3, with D possibly matching TRBD2 (5 bases). The CDR3 has 16 amino acids. Between the trimmed V and J ends, which lost 4 bases and 0 bases, there was a span of 15 bases. The germline V gene encodes CDR1 SGHRS and CDR2 YFSETQ. CDR3 nucleotides: TGCGCCAGCAGCCTAGGAGAGCGGTGGAGCACAGATACGCAGTATTTT. Protein: CASSLGERWSTDTQYF.

This rearrangement joins TRBV7-3 to TRBJ1-1, with TRBD1 matching over 8 bases. Germline trimming cut 3 bases from V and 7 bases from J; bases unmatched to any gene: 7. The CDR3 totals 14 residues. Germline values: CDR1 SGHTA, CDR2 FQGTGA. The CDR3 bases are TGTGCCAGCAGCTTGGGGCCCGGGACAGGTGAAGCTTTCTTT. Residues: CASSLGPGTGEAFF.